This T cell receptor beta chain comes out of a study of T cells in Graves' hyperthyroidism and ophthalmopathy. This CDR3 region has 14 residues. CDR1 is SGHDT, CDR2 YYEEEE, per germline. Trimming cost V 4 bases and J 0 bases, with 11 bases left between them. Amplification of TCR beta CDR3 regions was performed using RNA transcripts as template. Using the HTBI primer set, a first-round RT-PCR was run on the TCR CDR3. TCRdb re-called the multiplex PCR reads through MiXCR, storing one row per CDR3 protein. This table holds hundreds of thousands of distinct CDR3 sequences, less than 25% found once. This clonotype was seen only a few times.

The chain couples TRBV5-6 to TRBJ2-7; D is tentatively TRBD1 or TRBD2 (5 bases each). The source of this sequence is a man younger than 45 with Graves' ophthalmopathy. The sequenced sample consisted of blood. The CDR3 region is CASSPGADSYEQYF. DNA for the CDR3: TGTGCCAGCAGCCCCGGGGCGGACTCCTACGAGCAGTACTTC.